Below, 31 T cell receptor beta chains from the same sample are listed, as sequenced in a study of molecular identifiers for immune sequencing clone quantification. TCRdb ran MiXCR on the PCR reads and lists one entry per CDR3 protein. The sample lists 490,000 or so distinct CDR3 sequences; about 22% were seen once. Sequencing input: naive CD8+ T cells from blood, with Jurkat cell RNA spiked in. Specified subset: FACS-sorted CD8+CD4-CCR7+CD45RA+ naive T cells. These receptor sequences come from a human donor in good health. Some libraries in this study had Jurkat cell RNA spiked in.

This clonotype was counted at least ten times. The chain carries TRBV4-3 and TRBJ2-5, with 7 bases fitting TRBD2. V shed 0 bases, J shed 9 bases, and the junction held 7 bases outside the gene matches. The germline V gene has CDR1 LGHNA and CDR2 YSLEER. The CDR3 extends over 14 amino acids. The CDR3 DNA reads TGCGCCAGCAGCCAAGAACGGCGGGGGAGGGCCCAGTACTTC. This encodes CASSQERRGRAQYF.

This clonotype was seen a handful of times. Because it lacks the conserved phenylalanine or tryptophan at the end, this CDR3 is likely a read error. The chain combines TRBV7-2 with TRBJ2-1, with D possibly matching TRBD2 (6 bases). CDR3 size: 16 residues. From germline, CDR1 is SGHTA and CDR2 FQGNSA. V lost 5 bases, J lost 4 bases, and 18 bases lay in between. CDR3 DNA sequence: TGTGCCAGCAGCCCCCCCGGGACTCGCTTTTACAATGAGCAGTTCCTC. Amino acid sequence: CASSPPGTRFYNEQFL.

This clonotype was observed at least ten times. CDR3 nucleotide sequence: TGTGCCAGCACCGACAGGGGGGGGGAAAAACTGTTTTTT. Protein product: CASTDRGGEKLFF. The chain is built from TRBV7-9 and TRBJ1-4; 9 positions agree with TRBD1. Losses at the gene ends were 7 bases for V and 8 bases for J; bases not matched to a gene: 5. Germline V gene lookup returns CDR1 SEHNR and CDR2 FQNEAQ (reference sequence). The CDR3 covers 13 residues.

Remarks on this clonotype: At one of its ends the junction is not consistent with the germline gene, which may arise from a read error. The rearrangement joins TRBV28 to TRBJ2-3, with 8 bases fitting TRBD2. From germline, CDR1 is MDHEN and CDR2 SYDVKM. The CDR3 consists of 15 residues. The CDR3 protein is CASSLLAGGADAQYF. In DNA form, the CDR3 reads TGTGCCAGCAGCCTGCTAGCGGGCGGCGCAGATGCGCAGTATTTT.

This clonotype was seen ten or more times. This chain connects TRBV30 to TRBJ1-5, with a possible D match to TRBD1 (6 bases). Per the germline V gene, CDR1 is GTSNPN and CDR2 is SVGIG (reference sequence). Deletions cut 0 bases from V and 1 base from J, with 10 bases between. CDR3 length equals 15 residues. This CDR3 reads CAWSVGGLSNQPQHF. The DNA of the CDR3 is TGTGCCTGGAGTGTGGGGGGCCTGAGCAATCAGCCCCAGCATTTT.

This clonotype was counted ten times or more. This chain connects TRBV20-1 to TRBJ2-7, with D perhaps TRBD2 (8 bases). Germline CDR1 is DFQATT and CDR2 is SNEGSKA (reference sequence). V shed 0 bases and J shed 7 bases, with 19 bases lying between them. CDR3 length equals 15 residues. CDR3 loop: CSARDLGLVRGEQYF. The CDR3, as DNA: TGCAGTGCTAGAGATTTGGGACTAGTCAGGGGGGAGCAGTACTTC.

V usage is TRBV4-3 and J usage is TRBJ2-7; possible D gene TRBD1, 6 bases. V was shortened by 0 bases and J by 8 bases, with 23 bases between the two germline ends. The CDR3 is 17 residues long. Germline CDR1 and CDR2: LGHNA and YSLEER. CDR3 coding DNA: TGCGCCAGCAGCCAAGAACTTCAGGGGATAGGCGGGTACAAGCAGTACTTC. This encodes CASSQELQGIGGYKQYF.

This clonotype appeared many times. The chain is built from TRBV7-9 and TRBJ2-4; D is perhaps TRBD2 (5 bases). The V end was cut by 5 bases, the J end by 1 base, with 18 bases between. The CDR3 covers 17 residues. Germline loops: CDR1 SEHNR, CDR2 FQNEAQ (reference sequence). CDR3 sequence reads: CASSHTVPGVAKNIQYF. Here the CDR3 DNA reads TGTGCCAGCAGCCACACCGTTCCCGGGGTGGCCAAAAACATTCAGTACTTC. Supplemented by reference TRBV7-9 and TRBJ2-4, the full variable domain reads DTGVSQNPRHKITKRGQNVTFRCDPISEHNRLYWYRQTLGQGPEFLTYFQNEAQLEKSRLLSDRFSAERPKGSFSTLEIQRTEQGDSAMYLCASSHTVPGVAKNIQYFGAGTRLSVL.

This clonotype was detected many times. CDR3 region: CSASRSGVTTSTDTQYF. The DNA for the CDR3 is TGCAGTGCTAGCCGAAGCGGGGTAACAACTAGCACAGATACGCAGTATTTT. The chain recombines TRBV20-1 with TRBJ2-3; 7 bases fit TRBD2. The CDR3 has 17 amino acids. CDR1 and CDR2 (germline): DFQATT, SNEGSKA (reference sequence). The V gene end was trimmed by 3 bases and the J gene end by 0 bases; junction bases not matched to a gene: 12.

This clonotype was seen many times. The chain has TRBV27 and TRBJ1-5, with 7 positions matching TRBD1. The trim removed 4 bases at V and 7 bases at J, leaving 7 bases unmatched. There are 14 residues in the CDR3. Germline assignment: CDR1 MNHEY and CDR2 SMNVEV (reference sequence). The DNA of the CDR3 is TGTGCCAGCAGTTCAGGGACAGCCGACCAGCCCCAGCATTTT. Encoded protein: CASSSGTADQPQHF.

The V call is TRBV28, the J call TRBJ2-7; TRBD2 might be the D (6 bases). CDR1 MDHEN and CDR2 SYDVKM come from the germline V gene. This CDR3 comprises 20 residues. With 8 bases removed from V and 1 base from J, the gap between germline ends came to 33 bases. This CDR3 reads CASGITGTPRRPEGSYEQYF. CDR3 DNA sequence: TGTGCCAGCGGCATTACCGGGACTCCACGAAGACCCGAAGGATCCTACGAGCAGTACTTC.

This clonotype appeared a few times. In nucleotides, the CDR3 is TGTGCCAGCAGAAAAGGCTTCGGGACGGCAACCCCAGATACGCAGTATTTT. This translates into CASRKGFGTATPDTQYF. The genes are TRBV6-2 or TRBV6-3 and TRBJ2-3; the D call may be TRBD1 or TRBD2 (5 bases each). The CDR3 extends over 17 amino acids. The V gene lost 6 bases and the J gene lost 4 bases, with 23 bases spanning the gap. CDR1 is MNHEY, CDR2 SVGEGT, per germline.

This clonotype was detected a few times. In DNA, the CDR3 is TGCGCCAGCAGCTTCGTATCGGGGGGGGGCCCATATGAGCAGTTCTTC. Its protein is CASSFVSGGGPYEQFF. The chain couples TRBV5-1 to TRBJ2-1; 8 bases map to TRBD2. Germline V gives CDR1 SGHRS, CDR2 YFSETQ. The ends lost 2 bases at V and 8 bases at J; junction bases unmatched: 12. The CDR3 is made up of 16 amino acids.

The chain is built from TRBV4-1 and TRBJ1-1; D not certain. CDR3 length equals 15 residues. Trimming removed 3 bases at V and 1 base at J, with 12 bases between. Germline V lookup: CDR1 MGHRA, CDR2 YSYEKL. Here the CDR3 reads CASSQGRRGNTEAFF. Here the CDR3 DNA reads TGCGCCAGCAGCCAGGGGAGGAGAGGGAACACTGAAGCTTTCTTT.

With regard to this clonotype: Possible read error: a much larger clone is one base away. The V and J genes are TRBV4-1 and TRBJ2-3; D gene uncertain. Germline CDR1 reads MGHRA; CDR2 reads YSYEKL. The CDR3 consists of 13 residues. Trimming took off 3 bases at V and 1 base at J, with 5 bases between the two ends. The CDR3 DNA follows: TGCGCCAGCAGCCACTGGGGCACAGATACGCAGTATTTT. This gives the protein CASSHWGTDTQYF.

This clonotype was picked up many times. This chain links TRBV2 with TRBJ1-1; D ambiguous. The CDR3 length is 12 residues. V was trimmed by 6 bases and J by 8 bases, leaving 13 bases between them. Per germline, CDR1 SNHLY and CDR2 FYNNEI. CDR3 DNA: TGTGCCAGCAGACCCCCCAACGAGGAAGCTTTCTTT. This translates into CASRPPNEEAFF.

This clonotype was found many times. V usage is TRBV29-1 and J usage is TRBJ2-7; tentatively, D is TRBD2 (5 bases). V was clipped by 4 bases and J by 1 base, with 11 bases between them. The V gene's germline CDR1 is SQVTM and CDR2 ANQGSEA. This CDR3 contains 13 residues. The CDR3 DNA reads TGCAGCGTTGGGGCCCGAGGGTCCTACGAGCAGTACTTC. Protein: CSVGARGSYEQYF.

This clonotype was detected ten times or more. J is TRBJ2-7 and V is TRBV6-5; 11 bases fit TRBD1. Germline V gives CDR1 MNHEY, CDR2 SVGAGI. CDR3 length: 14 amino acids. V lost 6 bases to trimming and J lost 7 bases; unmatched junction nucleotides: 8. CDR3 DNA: TGTGCCAGCAGCCGCGGACAGGGGGCCAGGGAGCAGTACTTC. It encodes CASSRGQGAREQYF.

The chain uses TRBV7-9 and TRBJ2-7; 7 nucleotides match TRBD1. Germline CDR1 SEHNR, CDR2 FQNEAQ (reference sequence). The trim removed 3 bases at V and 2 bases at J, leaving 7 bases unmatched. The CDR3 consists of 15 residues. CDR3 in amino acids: CASSFSGTVTYEQYF. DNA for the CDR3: TGTGCCAGCAGCTTTTCCGGGACAGTAACCTACGAGCAGTACTTC. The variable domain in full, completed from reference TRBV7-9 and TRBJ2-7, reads DTGVSQNPRHKITKRGQNVTFRCDPISEHNRLYWYRQTLGQGPEFLTYFQNEAQLEKSRLLSDRFSAERPKGSFSTLEIQRTEQGDSAMYLCASSFSGTVTYEQYFGPGTRLTVT.

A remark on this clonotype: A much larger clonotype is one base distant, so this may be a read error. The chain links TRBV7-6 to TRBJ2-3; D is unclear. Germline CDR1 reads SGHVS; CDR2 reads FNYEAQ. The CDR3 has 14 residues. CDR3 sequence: CASSPEVLTDAQYF. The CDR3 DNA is TGTGCCAGCAGCCCAGAGGTCCTCACAGATGCGCAGTATTTT.

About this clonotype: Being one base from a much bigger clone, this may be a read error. The DNA for the CDR3 is TGCGCCGGCAGCCACTATAGGGCCCTCGTCTACGAGCAGTACTTC. This sequence encodes CAGSHYRALVYEQYF. The J gene is TRBJ2-7, the V gene TRBV23-1, with D unresolved. TRBV23-1 is recorded as an ORF, its role being uncertain. CDR3 size: 15 residues.

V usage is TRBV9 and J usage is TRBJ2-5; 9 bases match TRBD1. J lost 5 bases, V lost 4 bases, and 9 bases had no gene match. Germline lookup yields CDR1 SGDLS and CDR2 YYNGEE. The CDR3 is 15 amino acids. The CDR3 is CASSPWTGDGETQYF. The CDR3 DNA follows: TGTGCCAGCAGCCCCTGGACAGGGGACGGGGAGACCCAGTACTTC.

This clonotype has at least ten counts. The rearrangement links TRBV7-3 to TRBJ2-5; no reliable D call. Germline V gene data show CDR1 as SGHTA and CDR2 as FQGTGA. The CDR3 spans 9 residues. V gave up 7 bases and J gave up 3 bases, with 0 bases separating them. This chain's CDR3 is CASKETQYF. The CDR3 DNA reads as TGTGCCAGCAAAGAGACCCAGTACTTC.

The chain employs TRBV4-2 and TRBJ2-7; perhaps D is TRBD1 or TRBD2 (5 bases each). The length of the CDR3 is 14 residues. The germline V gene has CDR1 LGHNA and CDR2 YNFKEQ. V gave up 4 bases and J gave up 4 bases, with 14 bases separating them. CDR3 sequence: CASSPGPTGYEQYF. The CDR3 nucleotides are TGTGCCAGCAGCCCAGGGCCGACGGGGTACGAGCAGTACTTC.

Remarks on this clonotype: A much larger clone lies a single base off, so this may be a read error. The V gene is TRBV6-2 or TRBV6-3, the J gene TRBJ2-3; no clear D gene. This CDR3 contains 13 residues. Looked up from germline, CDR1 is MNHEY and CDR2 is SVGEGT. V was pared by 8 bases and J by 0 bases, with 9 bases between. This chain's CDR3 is CASCDNSTDTQYF. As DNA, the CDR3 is TGTGCCAGCTGTGACAATAGCACAGATACGCAGTATTTT.

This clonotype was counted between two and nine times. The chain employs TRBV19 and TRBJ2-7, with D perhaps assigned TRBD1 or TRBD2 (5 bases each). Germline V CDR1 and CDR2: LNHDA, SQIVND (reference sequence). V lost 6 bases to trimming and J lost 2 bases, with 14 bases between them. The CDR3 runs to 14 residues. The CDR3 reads CASSRGTNPYEQYF. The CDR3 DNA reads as TGTGCCAGTAGCCGTGGGACGAACCCCTACGAGCAGTACTTC.

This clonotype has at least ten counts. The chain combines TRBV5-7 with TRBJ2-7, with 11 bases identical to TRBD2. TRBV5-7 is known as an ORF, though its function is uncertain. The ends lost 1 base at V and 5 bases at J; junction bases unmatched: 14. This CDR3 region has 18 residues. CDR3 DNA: TGTGCCAGCAGCTTGCTTGTGGTTAGCGGGGGGGCTGCCCACGAGCAGTACTTC. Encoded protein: CASSLLVVSGGAAHEQYF.

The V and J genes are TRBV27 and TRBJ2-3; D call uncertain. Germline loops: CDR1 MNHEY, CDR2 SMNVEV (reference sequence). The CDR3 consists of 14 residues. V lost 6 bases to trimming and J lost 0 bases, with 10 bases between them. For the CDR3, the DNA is TGTGCCAGCAGCCCTACCCCTAGCACAGATACGCAGTATTTT. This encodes CASSPTPSTDTQYF.

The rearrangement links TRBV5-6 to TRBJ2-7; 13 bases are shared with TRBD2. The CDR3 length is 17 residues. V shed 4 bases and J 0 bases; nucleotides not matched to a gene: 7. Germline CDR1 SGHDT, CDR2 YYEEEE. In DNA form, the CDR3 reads TGTGCCAGCAGCGTAGGACTAGCGGGAGTAGTCTCCTACGAGCAGTACTTC. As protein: CASSVGLAGVVSYEQYF.

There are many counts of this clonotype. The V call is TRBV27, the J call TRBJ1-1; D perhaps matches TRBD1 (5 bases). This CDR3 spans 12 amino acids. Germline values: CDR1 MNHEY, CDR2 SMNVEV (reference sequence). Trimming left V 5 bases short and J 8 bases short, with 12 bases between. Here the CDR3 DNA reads TGTGCCAGCAGTCCCGGGGGTTTAGAAGCTTTCTTT. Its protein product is CASSPGGLEAFF.

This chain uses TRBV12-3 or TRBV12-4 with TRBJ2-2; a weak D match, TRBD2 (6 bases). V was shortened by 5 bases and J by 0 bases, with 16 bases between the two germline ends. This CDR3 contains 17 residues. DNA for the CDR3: TGTGCCAGCAGTCCCCTGGGGCGGGGCGCGAACACCGGGGAGCTGTTTTTT. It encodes CASSPLGRGANTGELFF.